This T cell receptor beta chain was identified during a study of beta chain features in type 1 diabetes (dated by TCRdb to 2017 to 2018). Background on the whole study: Mean age, gender distribution, total cell number and subset yield were not different between patients and healthy donors. A total of approximately 110,000,000 sorted cells were examined across all samples, and a strong correlation was observed between cell number per subset and RNA yield. In the study, recently diagnosed type 1 diabetes patients and matched healthy donors were compared on the TCRB repertoires of their sorted circulating CD4+ T cell subsets. Regulatory and stem cell-like memory subsets were obtained from only 8 patients and about 8 healthy donors, while naive and central memory subsets were obtained from all 30 or so donors.

In its sample, this clone was seen a few times. It has no known antigen specificity. No base quality information exists; no much larger clone differs at one position. The entire isolated RNA was reverse transcribed using the High Capacity cDNA Reverse Transcription Kit, and thus expressed TCRB transcripts were sequenced. Naive, central memory and regulatory T cell samples underwent deep immunoSEQ sequencing, averaging around 3.7 million total reads per sample. Sorted cells were lysed in RLT buffer and RNA was extracted with DNase-treated RNeasy Micro or Mini kits, depending on cell number. To prevent cross-contamination, every cell subset was processed on its own, while patient and healthy donor samples were processed together. The immunoSEQ multiplex PCR was used to amplify TCRB sequences from cDNA, yielding 87-bp fragments that span the CDR3 region. The amplicons were sequenced using the Illumina HiSeq platform. The authors processed their data as follows. PCR bias was corrected computationally using synthetic template baselines, and reads within Hamming distance 2 were collapsed, with unmergeable singletons discarded. Reads were aligned to IMGT to assign V, D and J genes, CDR3 length, and insertions or deletions at six rearrangement sites. Within each subset, clonotype counts were normalized to the number of sorted cells before true diversity and Gini coefficients were calculated with the tcR R package. Repertoire sharing was quantified using the overlap coefficient calculated on TCRB nucleotide sequences. In its TCRdb copy, this immuneACCESS table keeps in-frame sequences only and misses some clones. Where compared with another copy, unresolved V genes explain less than half of these, and the others have no known cause. V and J calls and clone size are copied from that table; D and trimming were computed from the DNA. The sample table holds about 240,000 clones, of which 27% were seen once. The ten largest clones take up approximately 4% of the sample.

Study-level results and caveats: A moderate but significant shortening of TCRB CDR3 length was observed in type 1 diabetes patients in all four CD4+ subsets. Because small numbers of individuals were included in the HLA sub-analyses, any influence of HLA type on TCRB rearrangement was left unresolved. PCR might favor shorter templates, but patient and control samples were amplified and corrected together, so any skew would affect both groups equally. Fewer insertions and more nucleotide deletions at VDJ recombination sites were observed in patients with type 1 diabetes, implying thymic rearrangement abnormalities. Naive, central memory and regulatory TCRB repertoires appeared to be more alike among patients than among healthy donors. Because cDNA was sequenced instead of genomic DNA, highly expressing activated cells could be over-represented, though the groups showed no difference in activation or CD3 levels.

A single peripheral blood draw of approximately 100 mL on average was collected from each donor into heparinised tubes. A BD FACSAria II and a panel including CD45RO, CCR7, CD25, CD127, CD95 and CD27 were used to sort naive, central memory, regulatory and stem cell-like memory CD4+ T cells. Every sorted population had a purity above 95%. PBMCs were separated immediately by Lymphoprep density gradient centrifugation and were stained directly, without being cultured. To minimize batch effects, samples were stained and sorted in pairs, one healthy donor with one patient per experiment. The CDR3, from cysteine to phenylalanine, totals 15 residues. The retained sequence is limited to the CDR3, 45 bases, with the frame set at the first base. Ends trimmed: V by 6 bases, J by 1 base; bases unmatched to a gene: 3. CDR1 and CDR2, per the germline V gene, are SGHTA and FQGNSA.

The clonotype originates from a man aged 25-45 years in good health. The V and J genes are TRBV7-2 and TRBJ2-3; 11 central nucleotides agree with TRBD2. Sequences were obtained from central memory CD4+ T cells from blood. CDR3 region: CASRIAGGRTDTQYF. The nucleotide sequence is TGTGCCAGCAGGATAGCGGGGGGGCGCACAGATACGCAGTATTTT.